Listed below are T cell receptor beta chains from one sample, sequenced in a study of OX40 agonist ivuxolimab in advanced cancers. The data were produced by immunoSEQ multiplex PCR, yet TCRdb's version contains in-frame clones alone and is incomplete. The table records tens of thousands of clones, around 94% of them present only once. Specimen: CD4+ or CD8+ T cells sorted from blood, collected in a trial of the OX40 agonist ivuxolimab. The receptors shown here come from an adult with an advanced solid tumor such as melanoma, head and neck, liver or kidney cancer. The CDR3 runs from the conserved cysteine through the conserved F or W. The D gene is left open where the match is weak. Size values are once, few and many counts, or a class for expanded clones, and some rows have none.

TRBV6-1	TRBJ1-2	NA	NA	TGTGCCAGCACCCTCGGGGGGCTCTATGGCTACACCTTC	CASTLGGLYGYTF
TRBV19	TRBJ1-1	few	NA	TGTGCCAGTCGACAGGACCTGAACACTGAAGCTTTCTTT	CASRQDLNTEAFF
TRBV27	TRBJ1-2	once	NA	TGTGCCAGCAGTTTATCTGCGGCAGGGAACTATGGCTACACCTTC	CASSLSAAGNYGYTF
TRBV10-3	TRBJ1-1	NA	NA	TGTGCCATCAGTGAGGCAGGGGTGAACACTGAAGCTTTCTTT	CAISEAGVNTEAFF
TRBV5-6	TRBJ1-2	NA	TRBD1	TGTGCCAGCAACTACAACAGGGGCTTTTATGGCTACACCTTC	CASNYNRGFYGYTF
TRBV28	TRBJ1-1	NA	NA	TGTGCCAGCAGTTTATTTGAGGGTTTGAACACTGAAGCTTTCTTT	CASSLFEGLNTEAFF
TRBV6-5	TRBJ2-5	NA	TRBD1	TGTGCCAGCAGTCGGGACAGCCTATGGGAGACCCAGTACTTC	CASSRDSLWETQYF
TRBV5-1	TRBJ2-7	NA	TRBD1	TGCGCCAGCAGCCCTGGGACAGACTCCTACGAGCAGTACTTC	CASSPGTDSYEQYF
TRBV9	TRBJ1-1	NA	NA	TGTGCCAGCAGCGTAACGGGAAACACTGAAGCTTTCTTT	CASSVTGNTEAFF
TRBV6-5	TRBJ2-3	NA	NA	TGTGCCAGCAGTTACGGGGTCGGGAGCACAGATACGCAGTATTTT	CASSYGVGSTDTQYF
TRBV5-6	TRBJ2-7	NA	TRBD2	TGTGCCAGCAGCGCGACTAGCGGGGCTCCCTACGAGCAGTACTTC	CASSATSGAPYEQYF
TRBV6-5	TRBJ2-7	NA	TRBD1	TGTGCCAGCAGAACCCGGGACAGGGGGCTATCAGAGCAGTACTTC	CASRTRDRGLSEQYF
TRBV30	TRBJ1-5	once	NA	TGTGCCTGGAACCTACAGGGAATGAGCAATCAGCCCCAGCATTTT	CAWNLQGMSNQPQHF
TRBV4-1	TRBJ1-6	NA	NA	TGCGCCAGCAGCCATATGGGCACAGTACCCCTCCACTTT	CASSHMGTVPLHF
TRBV5-6	TRBJ2-7	NA	TRBD2	TGTGCCAGCAGCACGGGGGGATACGAGCAGTACTTC	CASSTGGYEQYF
TRBV27	TRBJ2-7	NA	TRBD2	TGTGCCAGCAGTTCCCTCCGGGGCGGGGGTATCTACGAGCAGTACTTC	CASSSLRGGGIYEQYF
TRBV7-9	TRBJ2-7	once	TRBD1	TGTGCCAGCAGCCCTGGACAGGGGGTTTTCTACGAGCAGTACTTC	CASSPGQGVFYEQYF
TRBV9	TRBJ2-7	NA	NA	TGTGCCAGCAGCCCCAGAGAAAACTCCTACGAGCAGTACTTC	CASSPRENSYEQYF
TRBV28	TRBJ1-5	NA	NA	TGTGCCAGCAGTCCAACAGTACCCCAGCATTTT	CASSPTVPQHF
TRBV7-9	TRBJ2-3	NA	TRBD2	TGTGCCAGCCAACTCAGCGGGGGGCAGGCAGATACGCAGTATTTT	CASQLSGGQADTQYF
TRBV10-1	TRBJ2-7	medium-sized	NA	TGCGCCAGCAGTGAGTCGGGCCAGGGCGACGAGCAGTACTTC	CASSESGQGDEQYF
TRBV6-4	TRBJ2-3	NA	NA	TGTGCCAGCAGCCCCCCCACTCACCCGGTTAAAGATACGCAGTATTTT	CASSPPTHPVKDTQYF
TRBV19	TRBJ1-1	NA	NA	TGTGCCAGTACCCTCTCCGGGTGGGACACTGAAGCTTTCTTT	CASTLSGWDTEAFF
TRBV15	TRBJ1-1	NA	TRBD1	TGTGCCACCAACCCTGACAGGGGAATGAACACTGAAGCTTTCTTT	CATNPDRGMNTEAFF
TRBV15	TRBJ2-7	NA	NA	TGTGCCACCAGCAGAGATGGGACTGACTACGAGCAGTACTTC	CATSRDGTDYEQYF
TRBV4-3	TRBJ2-2	once	TRBD2	TGCGCCAGCAGCCCCGGGACTACTTACACCGGGGAGCTGTTTTTT	CASSPGTTYTGELFF
TRBV5-1	TRBJ2-1	NA	NA	TGCGCCAGCAGCTTGGCAGTCAATGAGCAGTTCTTC	CASSLAVNEQFF
TRBV4-3	TRBJ1-2	NA	NA	TGCGCCAGCAGCCAAGATTTTTCGGGGGGCGCGGGCTACACCTTC	CASSQDFSGGAGYTF
TRBV27	TRBJ1-1	NA	TRBD1	TGTGCCAGCAGTTTATCGCGGACAGGGACGAACACTGAAGCTTTCTTT	CASSLSRTGTNTEAFF
TRBV19	TRBJ2-2	NA	NA	TGTGCCAGTAGTCCTTCAAGCGAGTCCGGGGAGCTGTTTTTT	CASSPSSESGELFF
TRBV29-1	TRBJ2-6	NA	NA	TGCAGCGTGTGGTTCACGAGCTCTGGGGCCAACGTCCTGACTTTC	CSVWFTSSGANVLTF
TRBV5-8	TRBJ1-2	NA	NA	TGTGCCAGCATTACTGGGCAGGGAGGTTACTATGGCTACACCTTC	CASITGQGGYYGYTF
TRBV4-3	TRBJ1-4	NA	NA	TGCGCCAGCAGCCAAGATGGGGCAACTAATGAAAAACTGTTTTTT	CASSQDGATNEKLFF
TRBV19	TRBJ2-7	NA	TRBD1	TGTGCCAGTAGTATCCAAACCCGGGACAGGGGACCATCCTACGAGCAGTACTTC	CASSIQTRDRGPSYEQYF
TRBV6-1	TRBJ1-2	few	NA	TGTGCCAGCAGTCCCAGCCTTTCCGACTATGGCTACACCTTC	CASSPSLSDYGYTF
TRBV9	TRBJ1-4	large	NA	TGTGCCAGCAGCACCGGACAAATTGCAACTAATGAAAAACTGTTTTTT	CASSTGQIATNEKLFF
TRBV2	TRBJ2-7	NA	TRBD1	TGTGCCAGCAGGGCCGGGACAGGGGGCGTAGCCTACGAGCAGTACTTC	CASRAGTGGVAYEQYF
TRBV7-6	TRBJ2-1	NA	TRBD1	TGTGCCAGCAGCTTTGGGACAGGGGTTTTCAATGAGCAGTTCTTC	CASSFGTGVFNEQFF
TRBV4-3	TRBJ1-4	NA	TRBD1	TGCGCCAGCAGCCACGGACAGGGGGTTGGTAATGAAAAACTGTTTTTT	CASSHGQGVGNEKLFF
TRBV19	TRBJ2-7	NA	NA	TGTGCCAGTAGTGTTGGGGGCCACGAGCAGTACTTC	CASSVGGHEQYF
TRBV9	TRBJ2-7	NA	TRBD1	TGTGCCAGCAGCCTAACCGGGACAGAGTCTGGCGAGCAGTACTTC	CASSLTGTESGEQYF
TRBV4-3	TRBJ2-1	NA	TRBD2	TGCGCCAGCAGCCAAGATCTAGCGGGGGGAGACAAGGGCTATGGGCAGTTCTTC	CASSQDLAGGDKGYGQFF
TRBV18	TRBJ1-3	NA	NA	TGTGCCAGCTCACCCTCGAAACCCGGGGGTGGAAACACCATATATTTT	CASSPSKPGGGNTIYF
TRBV27	TRBJ1-5	NA	NA	TGTGCCAGCAGTCCCAGGGGTAGTCGGGAGCCCCAGCATTTT	CASSPRGSREPQHF
TRBV19	TRBJ2-1	once	NA	TGTGCCAGTAGTATTTTGGACACCTACAATGAGCAGTTCTTC	CASSILDTYNEQFF
TRBV7-6	TRBJ2-1	NA	NA	TGTGCCAGCAGCTTAGTAGAGGGCGACAGCTCCTACAATGAGCAGTTCTTC	CASSLVEGDSSYNEQFF
TRBV5-6	TRBJ1-5	NA	NA	TGTGCCAGCAGCTTGATGGGGGGGAGTCAGCCCCAGCATTTT	CASSLMGGSQPQHF
TRBV14	TRBJ2-7	NA	NA	TGTGCCAGCAGCCAAGATCGAGGGGCCAAAACCTACGAGCAGTACTTC	CASSQDRGAKTYEQYF
TRBV5-8	TRBJ2-7	NA	NA	TGTGCCAGCAGCCCCCGGTACGAGCAGTACTTC	CASSPRYEQYF
TRBV5-1	TRBJ1-2	few	TRBD1	TGCGCCAGCAGCGCGGGACAGGGGAACTATGGCTACACCTTC	CASSAGQGNYGYTF
TRBV10-1	TRBJ1-5	NA	TRBD1	TGCGCCAGCAGTGAAGGACAGGGTAGCAATCAGCCCCAGCATTTT	CASSEGQGSNQPQHF
TRBV19	TRBJ2-1	once	TRBD2	TGTGCCAGTAGTACCGTCAGCGGGGGCTACAATGAGCAGTTCTTC	CASSTVSGGYNEQFF
TRBV11-2	TRBJ1-1	NA	TRBD1	TGTGCCAGCATTTTAGGGGGCCGAGAAGCTTTCTTT	CASILGGREAFF
TRBV4-1	TRBJ2-3	NA	NA	TGCGCCAGCTCTAATCGGGTCCACGAGGATACGCAGTATTTT	CASSNRVHEDTQYF
TRBV7-8	TRBJ1-2	NA	NA	TGTGCCAGCAGCTTAGTGGGGGGTAGGTCGGACTACACCTTC	CASSLVGGRSDYTF
TRBV7-2	TRBJ1-2	NA	TRBD1	TGTGCCAGCAGCGCCCGGACAGGGGTTGTCTATGGCTACACCTTC	CASSARTGVVYGYTF
TRBV9	TRBJ2-7	NA	TRBD2	TGTGCCAGCAGCCCAGGGACTAGCATCGAGCAGTACTTC	CASSPGTSIEQYF